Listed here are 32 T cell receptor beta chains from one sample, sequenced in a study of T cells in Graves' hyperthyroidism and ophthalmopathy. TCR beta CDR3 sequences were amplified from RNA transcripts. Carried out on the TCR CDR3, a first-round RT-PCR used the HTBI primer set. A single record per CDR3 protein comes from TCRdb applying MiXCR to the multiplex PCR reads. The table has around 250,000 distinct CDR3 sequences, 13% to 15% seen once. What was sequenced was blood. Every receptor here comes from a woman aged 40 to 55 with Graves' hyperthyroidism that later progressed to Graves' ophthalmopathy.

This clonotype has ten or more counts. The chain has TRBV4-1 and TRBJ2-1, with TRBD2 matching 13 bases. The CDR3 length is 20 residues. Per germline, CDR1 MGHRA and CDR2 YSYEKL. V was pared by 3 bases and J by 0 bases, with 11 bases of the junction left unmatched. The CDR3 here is CASSHGGLAGSLSSYNEQFF. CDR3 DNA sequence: TGCGCCAGCAGCCATGGGGGACTAGCGGGATCCCTAAGCTCCTACAATGAGCAGTTCTTC.

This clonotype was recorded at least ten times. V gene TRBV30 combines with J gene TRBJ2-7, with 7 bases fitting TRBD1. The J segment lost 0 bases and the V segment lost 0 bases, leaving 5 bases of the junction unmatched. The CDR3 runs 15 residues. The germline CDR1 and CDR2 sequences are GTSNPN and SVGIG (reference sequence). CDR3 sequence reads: CAWSVGQVLSYEQYF. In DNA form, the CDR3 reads TGTGCCTGGAGTGTTGGACAGGTTCTCTCCTACGAGCAGTACTTC.

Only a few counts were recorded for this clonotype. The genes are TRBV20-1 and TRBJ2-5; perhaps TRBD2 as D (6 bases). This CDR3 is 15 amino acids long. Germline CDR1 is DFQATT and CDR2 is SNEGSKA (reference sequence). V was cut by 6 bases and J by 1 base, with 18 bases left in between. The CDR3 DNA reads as TGCAGTGCCAACCCGGACTACTTTATCCAAGAGACCCAGTACTTC. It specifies CSANPDYFIQETQYF.

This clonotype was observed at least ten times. CDR3 in amino acids: CASSFDRGPAEAFF. CDR3 nucleotide sequence: TGTGCCAGCAGTTTTGACAGGGGGCCGGCTGAAGCTTTCTTT. The J gene is TRBJ1-1, the V gene TRBV12-3 or TRBV12-4, with 10 bases aligning to TRBD1. J was trimmed by 6 bases and V by 3 bases; bases with no gene match: 4. The CDR3 is 14 amino acids.

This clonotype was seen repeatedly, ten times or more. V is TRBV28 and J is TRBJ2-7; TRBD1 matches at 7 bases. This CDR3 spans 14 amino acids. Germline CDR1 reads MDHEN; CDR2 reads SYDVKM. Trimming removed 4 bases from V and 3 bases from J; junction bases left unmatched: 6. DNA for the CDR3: TGTGCCAGCAGTTCAGGGGGTACGAACTACGAGCAGTACTTC. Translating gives CASSSGGTNYEQYF.

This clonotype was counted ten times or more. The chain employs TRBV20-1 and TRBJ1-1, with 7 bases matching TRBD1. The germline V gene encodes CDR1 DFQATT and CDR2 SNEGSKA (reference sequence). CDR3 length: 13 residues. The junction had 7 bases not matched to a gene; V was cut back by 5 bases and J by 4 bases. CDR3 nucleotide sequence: TGCAGTGCTGGATCAGACAGGGTCACTGAAGCTTTCTTT. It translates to CSAGSDRVTEAFF.

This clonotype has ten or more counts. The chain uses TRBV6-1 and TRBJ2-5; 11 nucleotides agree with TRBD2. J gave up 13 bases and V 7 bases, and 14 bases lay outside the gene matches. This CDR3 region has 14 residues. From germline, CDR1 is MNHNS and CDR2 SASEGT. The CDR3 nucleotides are TGTGCCAGCACCCCAACCGGGCTAGCGGGAGGACTGTACTTC. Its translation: CASTPTGLAGGLYF.

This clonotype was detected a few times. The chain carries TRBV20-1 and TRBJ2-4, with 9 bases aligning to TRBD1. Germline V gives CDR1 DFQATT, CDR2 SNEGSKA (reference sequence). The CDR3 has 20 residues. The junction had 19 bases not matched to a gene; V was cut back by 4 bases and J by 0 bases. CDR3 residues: CSAKSSGQGMPYIAKNIQYF. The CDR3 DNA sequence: TGCAGTGCTAAGTCATCGGGACAGGGAATGCCCTATATAGCCAAAAACATTCAGTACTTC.

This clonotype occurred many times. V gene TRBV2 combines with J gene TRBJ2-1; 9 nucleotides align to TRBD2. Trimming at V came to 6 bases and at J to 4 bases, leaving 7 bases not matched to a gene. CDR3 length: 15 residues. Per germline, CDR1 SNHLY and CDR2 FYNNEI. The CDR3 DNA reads TGTGCCAGCAGGAAGCAACTAGCGGGTTACAATGAGCAGTTCTTC. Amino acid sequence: CASRKQLAGYNEQFF. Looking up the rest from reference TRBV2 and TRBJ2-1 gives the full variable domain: EPEVTQTPSHQVTQMGQEVILRCVPISNHLYFYWYRQILGQKVEFLVSFYNNEISEKSEIFDDQFSVERPDGSNFTLKIRSTKLEDSAMYFCASRKQLAGYNEQFFGPGTRLTVL.

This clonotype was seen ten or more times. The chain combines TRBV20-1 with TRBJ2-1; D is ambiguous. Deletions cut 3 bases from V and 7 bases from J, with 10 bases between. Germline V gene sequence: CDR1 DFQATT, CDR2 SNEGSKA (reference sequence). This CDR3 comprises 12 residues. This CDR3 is CSASQPGNEQFF. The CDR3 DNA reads TGCAGTGCTAGCCAACCGGGTAATGAGCAGTTCTTC.

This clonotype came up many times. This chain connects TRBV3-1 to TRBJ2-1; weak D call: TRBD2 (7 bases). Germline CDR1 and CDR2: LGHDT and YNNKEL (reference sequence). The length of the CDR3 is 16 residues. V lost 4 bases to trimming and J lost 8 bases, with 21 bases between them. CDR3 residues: CASSPFGTGGGDEQFF. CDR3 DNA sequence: TGTGCCAGCAGCCCATTCGGAACTGGAGGGGGGGATGAGCAGTTCTTC.

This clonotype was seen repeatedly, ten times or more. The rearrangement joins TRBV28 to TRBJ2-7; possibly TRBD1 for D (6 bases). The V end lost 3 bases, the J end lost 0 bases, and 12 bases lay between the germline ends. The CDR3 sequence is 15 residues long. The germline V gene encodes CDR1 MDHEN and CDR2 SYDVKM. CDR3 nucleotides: TGTGCCAGCAGTTTCCGGGACACCTACTCCTACGAGCAGTACTTC. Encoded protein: CASSFRDTYSYEQYF.

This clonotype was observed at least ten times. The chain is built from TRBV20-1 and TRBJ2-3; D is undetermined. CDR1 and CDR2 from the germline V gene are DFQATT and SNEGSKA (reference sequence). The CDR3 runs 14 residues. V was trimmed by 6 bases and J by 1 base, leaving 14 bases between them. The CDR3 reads CSALPVLGTDTQYF. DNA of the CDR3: TGCAGTGCGTTGCCCGTCTTGGGCACAGATACGCAGTATTTT.

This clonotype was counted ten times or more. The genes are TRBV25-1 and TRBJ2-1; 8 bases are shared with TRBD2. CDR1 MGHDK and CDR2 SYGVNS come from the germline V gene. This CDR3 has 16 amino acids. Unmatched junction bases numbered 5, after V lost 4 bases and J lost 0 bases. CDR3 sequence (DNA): TGTGCCAGCAGTGGGGGACTAGAGAGCTCCTACAATGAGCAGTTCTTC. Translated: CASSGGLESSYNEQFF.

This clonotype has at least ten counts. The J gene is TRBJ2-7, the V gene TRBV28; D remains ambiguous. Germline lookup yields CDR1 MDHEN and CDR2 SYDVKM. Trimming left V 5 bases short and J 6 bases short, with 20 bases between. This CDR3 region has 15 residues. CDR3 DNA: TGTGCCAGCAGTGATACGACTGAAGTCTCTGCCGAGCAGTACTTC. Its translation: CASSDTTEVSAEQYF.

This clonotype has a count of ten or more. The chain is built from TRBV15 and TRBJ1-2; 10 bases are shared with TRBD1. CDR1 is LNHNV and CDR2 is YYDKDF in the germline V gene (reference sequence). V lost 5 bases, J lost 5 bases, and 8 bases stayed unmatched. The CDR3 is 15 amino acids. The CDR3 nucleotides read TGTGCCACCAGCTCTCGGCGGACAGGGGGGTATGGCTACACCTTC. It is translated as CATSSRRTGGYGYTF.

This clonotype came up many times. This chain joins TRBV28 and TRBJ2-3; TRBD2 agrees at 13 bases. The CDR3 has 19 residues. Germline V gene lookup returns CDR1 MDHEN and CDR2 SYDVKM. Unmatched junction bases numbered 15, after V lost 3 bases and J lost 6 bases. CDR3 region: CASSFGLAGVGSGEDTQYF. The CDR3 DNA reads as TGTGCCAGCAGTTTCGGACTAGCGGGAGTGGGGTCGGGGGAGGATACGCAGTATTTT.

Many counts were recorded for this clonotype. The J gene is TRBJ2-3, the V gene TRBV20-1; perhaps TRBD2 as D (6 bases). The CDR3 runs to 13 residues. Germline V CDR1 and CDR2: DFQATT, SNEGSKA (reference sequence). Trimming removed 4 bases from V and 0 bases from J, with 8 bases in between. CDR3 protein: CSAKRESTDTQYF. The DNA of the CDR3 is TGCAGTGCTAAACGGGAGAGCACAGATACGCAGTATTTT.

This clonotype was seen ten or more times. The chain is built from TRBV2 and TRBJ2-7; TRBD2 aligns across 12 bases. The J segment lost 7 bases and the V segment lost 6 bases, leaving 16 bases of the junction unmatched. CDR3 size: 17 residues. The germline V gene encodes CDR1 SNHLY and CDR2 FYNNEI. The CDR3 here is CASSPPSGRASHGEQYF. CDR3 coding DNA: TGTGCCAGCAGCCCCCCTAGCGGGAGGGCCTCCCATGGAGAGCAGTACTTC.

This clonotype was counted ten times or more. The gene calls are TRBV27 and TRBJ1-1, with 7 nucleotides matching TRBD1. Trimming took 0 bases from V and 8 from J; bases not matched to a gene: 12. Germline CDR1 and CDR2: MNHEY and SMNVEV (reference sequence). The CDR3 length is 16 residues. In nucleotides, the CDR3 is TGTGCCAGCAGTTTATCGTTCAGGGGGGGTCCGGACGAAGCTTTCTTT. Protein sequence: CASSLSFRGGPDEAFF.

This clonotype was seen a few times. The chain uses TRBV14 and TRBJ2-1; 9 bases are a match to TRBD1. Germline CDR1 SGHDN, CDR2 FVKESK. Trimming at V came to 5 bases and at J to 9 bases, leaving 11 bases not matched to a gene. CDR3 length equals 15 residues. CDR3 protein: CASSWAGTGTGEQFF. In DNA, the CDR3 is TGTGCCAGCAGCTGGGCCGGGACAGGGACGGGTGAGCAGTTCTTC.

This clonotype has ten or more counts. For the CDR3, the DNA is TGTGCCAGCAGATACGTCCTCACAGATACGCAGTATTTT. It encodes CASRYVLTDTQYF. The chain uses TRBV6-1 and TRBJ2-3; no definite D call. The V gene's germline CDR1 is MNHNS and CDR2 SASEGT. V was pared by 6 bases and J by 2 bases, with 9 bases between. The CDR3 covers 13 residues.

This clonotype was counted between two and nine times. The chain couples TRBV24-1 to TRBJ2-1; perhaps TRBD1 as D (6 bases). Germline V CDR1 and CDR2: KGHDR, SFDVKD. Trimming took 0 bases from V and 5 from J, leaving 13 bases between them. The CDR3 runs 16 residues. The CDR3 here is CATSDLRSGANNEQFF. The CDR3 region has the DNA TGTGCCACCAGTGATTTGCGGTCAGGGGCTAACAATGAGCAGTTCTTC.

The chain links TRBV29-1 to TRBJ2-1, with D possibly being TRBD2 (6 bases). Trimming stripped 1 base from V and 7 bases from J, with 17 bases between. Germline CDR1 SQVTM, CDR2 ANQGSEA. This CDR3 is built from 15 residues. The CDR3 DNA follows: TGCAGCGTTGAAGGTAGGGCCGGGAGAGGGAATGAGCAGTTCTTC. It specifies CSVEGRAGRGNEQFF.

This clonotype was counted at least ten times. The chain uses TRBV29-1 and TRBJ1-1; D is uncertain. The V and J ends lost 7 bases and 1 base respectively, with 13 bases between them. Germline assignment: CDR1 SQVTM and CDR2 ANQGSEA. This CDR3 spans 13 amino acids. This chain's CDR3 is CSGGEGGNTEAFF. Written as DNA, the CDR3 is TGCAGCGGTGGTGAGGGAGGGAACACTGAAGCTTTCTTT. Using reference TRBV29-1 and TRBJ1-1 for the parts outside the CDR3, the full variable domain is SAVISQKPSRDICQRGTSLTIQCQVDSQVTMMFWYRQQPGQSLTLIATANQGSEATYESGFVIDKFPISRPNLTFSTLTVSNMSPEDSSIYLCSGGEGGNTEAFFGQGTRLTVV.

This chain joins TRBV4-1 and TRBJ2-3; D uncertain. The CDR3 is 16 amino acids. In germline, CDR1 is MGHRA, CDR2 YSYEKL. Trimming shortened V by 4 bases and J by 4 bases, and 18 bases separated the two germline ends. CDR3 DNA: TGCGCCAGCAGCCGAACCGGTTGGAGCGTTGCAGATACGCAGTATTTT. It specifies CASSRTGWSVADTQYF.

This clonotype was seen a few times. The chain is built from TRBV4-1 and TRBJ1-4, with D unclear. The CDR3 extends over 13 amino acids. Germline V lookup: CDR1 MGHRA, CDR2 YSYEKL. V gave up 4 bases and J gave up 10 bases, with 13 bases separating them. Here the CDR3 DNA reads TGCGCCAGCAGCCTCCCGTCGGAAGTAAAACTGTTTTTT. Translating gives CASSLPSEVKLFF.

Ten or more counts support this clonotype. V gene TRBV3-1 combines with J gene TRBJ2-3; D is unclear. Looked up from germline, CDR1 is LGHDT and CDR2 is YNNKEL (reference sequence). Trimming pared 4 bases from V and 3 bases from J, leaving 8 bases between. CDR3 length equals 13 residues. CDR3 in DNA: TGTGCCAGCAGCCTAGCACGGACAGATACGCAGTATTTT. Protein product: CASSLARTDTQYF.

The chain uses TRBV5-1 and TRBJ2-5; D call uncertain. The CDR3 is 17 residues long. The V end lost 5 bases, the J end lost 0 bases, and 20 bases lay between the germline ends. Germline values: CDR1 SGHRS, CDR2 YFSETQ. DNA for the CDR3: TGCGCCAGCAGACAAGGGCCCAGGCTTACGTACCAAGAGACCCAGTACTTC. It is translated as CASRQGPRLTYQETQYF.

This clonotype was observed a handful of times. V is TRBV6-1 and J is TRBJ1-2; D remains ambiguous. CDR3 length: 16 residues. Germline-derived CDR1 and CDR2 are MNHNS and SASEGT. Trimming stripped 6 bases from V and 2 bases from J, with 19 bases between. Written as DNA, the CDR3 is TGTGCCAGCAGCGGTAGATCCCGCGAACCGAACTATGGCTACACCTTC. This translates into CASSGRSREPNYGYTF.

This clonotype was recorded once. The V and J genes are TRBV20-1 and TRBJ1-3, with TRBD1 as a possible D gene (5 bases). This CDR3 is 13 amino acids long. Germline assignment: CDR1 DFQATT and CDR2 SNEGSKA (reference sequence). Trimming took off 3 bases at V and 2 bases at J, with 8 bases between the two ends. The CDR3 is CSASRGAGNTIYF. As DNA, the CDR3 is TGCAGTGCTAGTCGGGGGGCTGGAAACACCATATATTTT.

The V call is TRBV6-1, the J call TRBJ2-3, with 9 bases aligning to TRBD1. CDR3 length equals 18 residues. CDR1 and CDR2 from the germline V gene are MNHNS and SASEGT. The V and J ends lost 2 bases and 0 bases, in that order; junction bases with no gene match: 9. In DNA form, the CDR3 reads TGTGCCAGCAGTGAATTGGTTTCGGGGACAGGGAGCACAGATACGCAGTATTTT. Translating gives CASSELVSGTGSTDTQYF.